This T cell receptor (beta chain) was retrieved from a study of blood T cells in healthy people across ages. Total RNA was isolated from each sample in quantities of at least 6 micrograms. On this clonotype itself: As yet, its antigen is unknown.

This CDR3 has 15 amino acids. Germline assignment: CDR1 SGHVS and CDR2 FQNEAQ. J lost 3 bases, V lost 5 bases, and 8 bases had no gene match. A sample-barcoded 5' primer and a J-beta primer mix were used in a second PCR of about 6 to 12 cycles. TCRdb re-derived calls from the 5' RACE reads in MiXCR, one entry per CDR3 protein. The profile shows 550,000 to 600,000 distinct CDR3 sequences, roughly 28% of them singletons. Findings of the study overall: TCR beta diversity per million T cells fell roughly linearly with age. A greater number of naive CD4+ cells and higher diversity distinguished long-lived donors from aged donors. Researchers deemed the diversity estimates from one million T cells underestimates.

The chain combines TRBV7-8 with TRBJ2-7; 9 nucleotides agree with TRBD1. The specimen was blood. The TCR sequence derives from a woman in her 70s in good health. In DNA form, the CDR3 reads TGTGCCAGCAGCACCGGACAGGGGATATTCTACGAGCAGTACTTC. Its translation: CASSTGQGIFYEQYF.